This T cell receptor (beta chain) is from a study of cytomegalovirus exposure and HLA in healthy donors (dated by TCRdb to about 2017). At the level of the whole study: An earlier analysis of some 620 of the donors reported 276 Gb of sequence data and approximately 120 million unique TCR beta sequences obtained from about 180 million T cells. Roughly five DR-DQ haplotypes were treated as single units for association and clustering because of strong linkage in the cohort. Class I and class II HLA loci were covered by the typing at four-digit resolution. The study profiled the T cell repertoires of 550 to 700 subjects by immunosequencing and related them to cytomegalovirus serostatus. Alongside the repertoire data, information on donor age, sex, ethnicity and CMV serostatus was compiled. In addition to the first cohort of roughly 670 subjects, a separate validation cohort of 130 or so different subjects was used. Rather than drawing on any new phenotypic data, the later analysis identified candidate immune exposures from TCR beta sequences and the way those sequences occurred across donors. A later analysis re-analyzed previously published TCR beta repertoires from roughly 630 donors and added high-resolution HLA genotyping to study TCR occurrence patterns. Among the roughly 380 genotyped donors, around 81% belonged to the genetic ancestry cluster associated with self-reported Caucasian donors. The study combined high-throughput TCR immunosequencing, statistical association of individual TCRs with disease status, and machine learning to predict cytomegalovirus infection status. All discovery cohort repertoires had been generated on a single sequencing platform. An earlier analysis of 500 to 650 of the donors applied high-throughput TCR beta sequencing to assess whether each TCR beta V gene segment acted as functional or pseudogenic. Among 350 to 400 genotyped donors of the cohort, an average of about 240,000 unique TCR beta nucleotide sequences were sequenced per donor, roughly a sixth of them non-productive. An early release covering 550 to 700 HLA-typed donors comprised about 290 gigabases of sequencing data and around 85 million unique TCR sequences. A later genetic analysis took genome-wide SNP genotypes for about three fifths of the 666 donors and used that subset as a discovery cohort. The aim of the study was to test whether cataloging public T cell receptors could identify signatures of past pathogen exposure. The number of donors typed differed by locus, with roughly 620-630 for A, B, C, DRB1 and DQB1, around 520 for DQA1, 600 to 610 for DPA1, and some 440 for DPB1.

The table lists this clone with a few counts. Which antigen it targets is not known. Nothing much larger sits one base from this clone, and base qualities are not available. Libraries were built with the immunoSEQ multiplex PCR assay. For the multiplex PCR, a mixture combining 60 forward primers for TCR Vbeta segments and 13 reverse primers for TCR Jbeta segments was used. The CDR3 region of rearranged TCR beta genes was amplified from genomic DNA by a multiplex PCR assay. The amplified TCR beta libraries were sequenced on the Illumina HiSeq System as 87-base-pair reads. The paper's processing steps were these. A later analysis tallied some 79 million unique TCR beta chains across the roughly 610 repertoires, and about 10 million of those chains were shared by two or more donors. Raw reads were error-corrected and collapsed into unique sequences with a nearest-neighbor algorithm that merged closely related sequences to remove PCR and sequencing errors. Alignment of CDR3 sequences to IMGT reference sequences was used to assign V, D and J gene segments. Each retained sequence needed at least a six-nucleotide match to both a V gene segment and a J gene segment. Rearrangements were classified as productive when the CDR3 lacked stop codons and remained in frame with V and J, and all other rearrangements were classified as non-productive. Following IMGT convention, CDR3 was defined as the stretch from the second conserved V-encoded cysteine to the conserved J-encoded phenylalanine. The earlier analysis of about 530 of the donors excluded any sequence lacking an unambiguous match to a single V gene segment. In an earlier analysis of some 590 of the donors, a V segment was called functional when productive rearrangements were above 56.7%, and segregating when the standard deviation between donors exceeded 5%. To diagnose cytomegalovirus status from the catalog of TCR beta chain sequences, a statistical classification framework was built. In a later analysis, TCR nucleotide sequences were compared against IMGT/GENE-DB human TR gene sequences so that V and J genes could be assigned. In a later analysis, CDR3 sequences and most-parsimonious VDJ recombination scenarios were assigned using the TCRdist pipeline. A later analysis defined each TCR beta chain by its CDR3 amino acid sequence plus V-gene family, and excluded reads lacking a unique V-gene family. As a way to deal with suspected cross-contamination and a sequencing artifact, a later analysis dropped 450 to 700 nucleotide sequences that were highly shared and had low generation probability. For each public chain, a later analysis derived a clonal expansion index from normalized ranks of inferred template counts within each repertoire. In a later analysis, generation probabilities were computed with a VDJ recombination model fitted to out-of-frame rearrangements, and the resulting probabilities were checked against IGoR. A later analysis scored TCR-TCR, TCR-HLA and TCR-CMV co-occurrence with hypergeometric tests, applying a repertoire-size bias correction to TCR pairs. A later analysis estimated false discovery rates by permuting HLA or CMV assignments 20 times. A later analysis grouped co-occurring TCRs with DBSCAN, adding TCRdist sequence similarity when clustering within HLA-allele-positive subsets. Repertoires with fewer than 30,000 or more than 120,000 public chains, plus five repertoires with anomalous nucleotide sharing, were excluded from co-occurrence clustering. Sourced from immuneACCESS, this table was stored by TCRdb with only in-frame sequences that have V and J called. A share of the clones is absent; for the studies checked, an unresolved V gene accounts for under half, and the remainder has no known explanation. From that table come the V and J calls and clone size; the DNA was used to work out D and trimming. This sample holds roughly 98,000 clones; around 68% were observed only once. About 2.5% of the sample is in the top ten clones.

In total, 630 or so healthy bone marrow donors made up the cohort. All cohort members were sampled while nominally healthy, although unrecorded immune exposures were likely present. The donor was CMV seronegative and belonged to the group of 320 or so seronegative cohort members. A peripheral blood sample was provided by each donor, and peripheral blood mononuclear cells were used for TCR beta sequencing. Genomic DNA was extracted from the blood cell samples with the Qiagen DNeasy Blood Extraction Kit. Broader findings and caveats from the paper: A cluster of highly shared sequence variants was judged likely to represent a technical artifact of the sequencing pipeline. Over 15 rarely observed V segments, including chromosome 9 orphons, were excluded from the earlier analysis of several hundred of the donors because counts were too low. Some IMGT-functional V segments, including TRBV6-2 and TRBV6-3, could not be distinguished by the 87-base-pair reads and were therefore excluded. Strong co-occurrence of HLA alleles, especially DR and DQ, made assigning TCR associations to individual alleles difficult. A later analysis reported that several top co-occurrence clusters appeared linked to parvovirus B19, influenza, CMV and Epstein-Barr virus. Across donors, most TCR sequences were observed very rarely, whereas some public TCRs were present in many individuals. This cohort had only TCR beta chains sequenced, and the lack of alpha or paired-chain data limited which features could be detected. In an earlier analysis of more than 450 of the donors, most TCR beta V segments were observed in productive rearrangements about 90% or about 30% of the time, broadly matching IMGT annotations. Presence/absence analyses assumed roughly uniform sequencing depth across donors, an assumption that may not hold. A further reported finding was that TCR beta sequences accurately predicted the HLA-A and HLA-B alleles for most subjects in the first cohort. The classifier was reported to diagnose cytomegalovirus status with high specificity and sensitivity in both the original cohort and the validation cohort. Because HLA typing was missing for some donors at each locus, association tests included only the typed subset. The study listed 150 to 200 TCR beta chains as associated with cytomegalovirus. In a later genetic analysis, a missense DCLRE1C variant was associated with V-gene and J-gene trimming of TCR beta chains, and the association was replicated in an independent cohort. Most CMV-associated TCR beta chains appeared to be HLA-restricted in a later analysis, and the HLA associations seemed to be driven largely by CMV exposure. In a later analysis, HLA-associated TCR beta chains were found to be more clonally expanded and to have lower generation probabilities than equally common non-associated chains. A later analysis associated 15,000 to 20,000 TCR beta sequences with specific HLA alleles at a false discovery rate of 0.05. In a later analysis, TCR association rates were found to vary across HLA loci, with the most associated TCRs seen for DRB1 alleles and the fewest for HLA-C alleles. According to a later genetic analysis, donors in an Asian-associated ancestry cluster had fewer N-insertions in productive TCRs than the roughly 700-donor mean. According to the authors, the approach could potentially be generalized to other disease states and immunological phenotypes. In vitro tests confirmed that a few of the cytomegalovirus-associated TCR beta chains recognize cytomegalovirus antigens. Correlated functional status among segregating V segments might be attributable to linkage disequilibrium, but an unknown experimental factor could not be ruled out. CMV serostatus was the only immune exposure information available for the cohort.

Taken from cysteine to phenylalanine, the CDR3 has 17 residues. Only the CDR3 DNA is retained, 51 bases long and in frame from the first base. Sequenced input: PBMCs. This sequence uses TRBV21-1 and TRBJ1-5; TRBD1 was called by the table and not checked on the DNA. TRBV21-1 is a recognized pseudogene. This receptor was obtained from a man between 45 and 60 years old in good health and CMV-seronegative. The DNA is TGTGCCAGCAGCAAAGTAAGGGGCCTACAGGGTAGGGAGCCCCAGCATTTT. Translated, it gives CASSKVRGLQGREPQHF.